The 3 T cell receptor beta chains presented below share a single source sample, sequenced in a study of cytomegalovirus exposure and HLA in healthy donors. Vbeta (60) and Jbeta (13) primers were used in the PCR. Measured with immunoSEQ multiplex PCR; TCRdb has only the in-frame clones, and not every one. The table lists just over 200,000 clones, with 0.9% to 1.4% in the top ten. The sequencing input was PBMCs. The receptors come from a girl aged 2-10 years in good health and CMV-seropositive.

The V and J genes are TRBV6-5 and TRBJ2-5; D not resolved. The end of the DNA fits TRBJ2-7 better, so the J call may be wrong. CDR3 size: 11 residues. Germline-derived CDR1 and CDR2 are MNHEY and SVGAGI. The DNA for the CDR3 is TGTGCCAGCGTGAGAGGTAACGAGCAGTACTTC. This gives the protein CASVRGNEQYF.

This chain connects TRBV5-4 to TRBJ2-2; the match to TRBD2 covers 9 bases. V lost 2 bases, J lost 1 base, and 0 bases stayed unmatched. The CDR3 is 15 amino acids. CDR1 and CDR2 from the germline V gene are SGHNT and YYREEE (reference sequence). This CDR3 is CASSLAGGNTGELFF. Here the CDR3 DNA reads TGTGCCAGCAGCTTAGCGGGAGGGAACACCGGGGAGCTGTTTTTT.

The chain employs TRBV5-5 and TRBJ1-4; no definite D call. This CDR3 spans 15 amino acids. V was shortened by 3 bases and J by 3 bases, with 12 bases between the two germline ends. Germline V gives CDR1 SGHKS, CDR2 YYEKEE (reference sequence). The CDR3 reads CASSSESPPNEKLFF. The CDR3 coding sequence is TGTGCCAGCAGCTCCGAGTCACCACCTAATGAAAAACTGTTTTTT.